Below, 30 T cell receptor beta chains from the same sample are listed, as sequenced in a study of T cells in Graves' hyperthyroidism and ophthalmopathy. The investigators amplified TCR beta CDR3 regions from RNA transcripts. A set of HTBI primers served as the primers for a first-round RT-PCR of the TCR CDR3. One entry per CDR3 protein results from TCRdb running MiXCR on the multiplex PCR reads. In the table there are hundreds of thousands of distinct CDR3 sequences, 13% of which are singletons. Sequencing was performed on blood. All receptors derive from a young woman with Graves' hyperthyroidism.

This clonotype was seen many times. The V gene is TRBV7-2, the J gene TRBJ2-7; D is unresolved. The V gene's germline CDR1 is SGHTA and CDR2 FQGNSA. CDR3 length: 13 residues. V lost 1 base, J lost 7 bases, and 11 bases lay in between. DNA of the CDR3: TGTGCCAGCAGCTTAGTGGCGGCAGCAGAGCAGTACTTC. The encoded protein is CASSLVAAAEQYF.

This clonotype was detected ten times or more. The chain links TRBV6-2 or TRBV6-3 to TRBJ2-6, with D unresolved. The CDR3 is 16 amino acids. Looked up from germline, CDR1 is MNHEY and CDR2 is SVGEGT. Trimming removed 4 bases from V and 1 base from J, with 11 bases in between. The CDR3 spells CASSSLRGSGANVLTF. The DNA for the CDR3 is TGTGCCAGCAGTTCTCTTCGAGGATCTGGGGCCAACGTCCTGACTTTC.

The chain couples TRBV27 to TRBJ2-5; D possibly corresponds to TRBD2 (5 bases). Germline V gives CDR1 MNHEY, CDR2 SMNVEV (reference sequence). With 0 bases removed from V and 7 bases from J, the gap between germline ends came to 12 bases. The CDR3 runs to 14 residues. CDR3 DNA sequence: TGTGCCAGCAGTTTATCAGGGAACGAGGGGACCCAGTACTTC. Translation: CASSLSGNEGTQYF.

This clonotype was found many times. The rearrangement uses TRBV12-5 and TRBJ1-1; no definite D call. The V end lost 2 bases, the J end lost 0 bases, and 4 bases lay between the germline ends. CDR1 and CDR2 from the germline V gene are LGHNT and FRNRAP. The CDR3 extends over 13 amino acids. The CDR3 here is CASGLTMNTEAFF. DNA for the CDR3: TGTGCTAGTGGTTTGACGATGAACACTGAAGCTTTCTTT.

The genes are TRBV4-1 and TRBJ2-3; 11 bases are shared with TRBD2. CDR1 MGHRA and CDR2 YSYEKL come from the germline V gene. CDR3 size: 18 residues. V dropped 4 bases and J dropped 2; count of bases not matched to a gene: 11. DNA of the CDR3: TGCGCCAGCAGCCTGAGCTCAACTAGCGGGGGTAACACAGATACGCAGTATTTT. Its translation is CASSLSSTSGGNTDTQYF.

This clonotype was seen many times. The chain uses TRBV2 and TRBJ2-5; D is unresolved. The germline V gene has CDR1 SNHLY and CDR2 FYNNEI. This CDR3 is 14 amino acids long. Trimming pared 2 bases from V and 3 bases from J, leaving 10 bases between. This CDR3 is CASSESTAEETQYF. The CDR3 coding sequence is TGTGCCAGCAGTGAATCAACTGCGGAAGAGACCCAGTACTTC.

This clonotype was seen ten or more times. The rearrangement links TRBV12-5 to TRBJ1-2; TRBD1 agrees at 9 bases. Looked up from germline, CDR1 is LGHNT and CDR2 is FRNRAP. Unmatched junction bases numbered 8, after V lost 6 bases and J lost 6 bases. CDR3 length: 14 residues. The CDR3 DNA reads TGTGCTAGTGGAACCGGGACAGGGCTAAATGGCTACACCTTC. Protein: CASGTGTGLNGYTF.

Worth noting for this clonotype: This may be a read error, as it is one base from a much larger clone. The CDR3 sequence: CASSQDPTSGRRNEQFF. The CDR3 region has the DNA TGTGCCAGCAGCCAAGACCCCACTAGCGGGAGAAGGAATGAGCAGTTCTTC. The genes are TRBV3-1 and TRBJ2-1; 11 bases fit TRBD2. V lost 0 bases to trimming and J lost 7 bases; unmatched junction nucleotides: 8. The germline CDR1 and CDR2 sequences are LGHDT and YNNKEL (reference sequence). This CDR3 has 17 amino acids.

This chain links TRBV2 with TRBJ2-6, with 10 bases lining up with TRBD1. This CDR3 is 18 amino acids long. Germline V gene lookup returns CDR1 SNHLY and CDR2 FYNNEI. V was pared by 4 bases and J by 2 bases, with 8 bases of the junction left unmatched. Here the CDR3 DNA reads TGTGCCAGCAGTGGTGCGGGACAGGGGATCGCTGGGGCCAACGTCCTGACTTTC. It translates to CASSGAGQGIAGANVLTF. Drawing the rest from reference TRBV2 and TRBJ2-6, the complete variable domain is EPEVTQTPSHQVTQMGQEVILRCVPISNHLYFYWYRQILGQKVEFLVSFYNNEISEKSEIFDDQFSVERPDGSNFTLKIRSTKLEDSAMYFCASSGAGQGIAGANVLTFGAGSRLTVL.

The J gene is TRBJ1-6, the V gene TRBV11-2, with D unresolved. The germline V gene has CDR1 SGHAT and CDR2 FQNNGV. The CDR3 loop spans 14 amino acids. The V gene lost 3 bases and the J gene lost 7 bases, with 10 bases spanning the gap. CDR3 DNA: TGTGCCAGCAGCTTTATGGGGATGAATTCACCCCTCCACTTT. Protein sequence: CASSFMGMNSPLHF.

The sample holds many counts of this clonotype. This chain links TRBV6-1 with TRBJ1-1, with D possibly matching TRBD1 (5 bases). This CDR3 spans 13 amino acids. Trimming took 6 bases from V and 5 from J, leaving 13 bases between them. The germline V gene has CDR1 MNHNS and CDR2 SASEGT. The CDR3 bases are TGTGCCAGCAGACTTCTCAGGGATACTGAAGCTTTCTTT. It translates to CASRLLRDTEAFF.

The chain joins TRBV20-1 to TRBJ1-2, with 8 bases matching TRBD1. Germline lookup yields CDR1 DFQATT and CDR2 SNEGSKA (reference sequence). The CDR3 length is 12 residues. The CDR3 sequence is CGTGISHYGYTF. CDR3 nucleotides: TGCGGGACAGGAATTTCGCACTATGGCTACACCTTC.

Ten or more counts support this clonotype. This chain connects TRBV14 to TRBJ2-5, with TRBD2 as a possible D gene (6 bases). Germline V lookup: CDR1 SGHDN, CDR2 FVKESK. Trimming stripped 1 base from V and 5 bases from J, with 14 bases between. The CDR3 spans 15 residues. CDR3 DNA sequence: TGTGCCAGCAGCCAAGCCCACGGGGGTGTGGAGACCCAGTACTTC. It codes for CASSQAHGGVETQYF.

The chain carries TRBV5-6 and TRBJ1-5; TRBD1 aligns across 7 bases. The V gene's germline CDR1 is SGHDT and CDR2 YYEEEE. The V gene end was trimmed by 2 bases and the J gene end by 5 bases; junction bases not matched to a gene: 13. CDR3 length equals 17 residues. The CDR3 protein is CASSFRDSPLRDQPQHF. DNA of the CDR3: TGTGCCAGCAGCTTCCGGGACAGTCCGTTACGGGATCAGCCCCAGCATTTT.

J is TRBJ1-5 and V is TRBV9; weak D call: TRBD1 (5 bases). V shed 1 base and J shed 4 bases, with 12 bases lying between them. The germline gives CDR1 SGDLS, CDR2 YYNGEE. The CDR3 is made up of 15 amino acids. Here the CDR3 DNA reads TGTGCCAGCAGCGTACGCCGGGGGGGAAATCAGCCCCAGCATTTT. Translation gives CASSVRRGGNQPQHF. The full variable domain, with the rest looked up from reference TRBV9 and TRBJ1-5, is DSGVTQTPKHLITATGQRVTLRCSPRSGDLSVYWYQQSLDQGLQFLIQYYNGEERAKGNILERFSAQQFPDLHSELNLSSLELGDSALYFCASSVRRGGNQPQHFGDGTRLSIL.

Here the CDR3 reads CASSKMGGNQPQHF. CDR3 coding DNA: TGTGCCAGCAGTAAGATGGGGGGTAATCAGCCCCAGCATTTT. The chain uses TRBV12-3 or TRBV12-4 and TRBJ1-5; the D gene is possibly TRBD1 (5 bases). Trimming pared 5 bases from V and 4 bases from J, leaving 12 bases between. CDR3 length: 14 residues.

This clonotype has more than one count but fewer than ten. The chain recombines TRBV19 with TRBJ2-1, with TRBD2 identical over 8 bases. The CDR3 length is 14 residues. CDR1 LNHDA and CDR2 SQIVND come from the germline V gene (reference sequence). J was trimmed by 16 bases and V by 5 bases; bases with no gene match: 16. CDR3 DNA sequence: TGTGCCAGTAGTGTCGGGGGCGGGAGGCCCCATCGATTCTTC. It is translated as CASSVGGGRPHRFF.

The chain joins TRBV11-2 to TRBJ2-1; 8 bases align to TRBD2. This CDR3 contains 16 residues. Losses at the gene ends were 3 bases for V and 0 bases for J; bases not matched to a gene: 4. The V gene's germline CDR1 is SGHAT and CDR2 FQNNGV. The CDR3 region is CASSLAGGRSYNEQFF. The CDR3 DNA reads as TGTGCCAGCAGCTTGGCGGGAGGCCGCTCCTACAATGAGCAGTTCTTC.

This clonotype was found many times. The rearrangement uses TRBV5-1 and TRBJ2-7; TRBD1 or TRBD2 may be the D gene (6 bases each). Trimming pared 1 base from V and 2 bases from J, leaving 13 bases between. The CDR3 covers 15 residues. The germline V gene has CDR1 SGHRS and CDR2 YFSETQ. CDR3 residues: CASSLNGGGTYEQYF. DNA for the CDR3: TGCGCCAGCAGCTTGAACGGGGGCGGTACCTACGAGCAGTACTTC.

This clonotype appeared many times. The J gene is TRBJ2-1, the V gene TRBV11-1, with TRBD1 matching 8 bases. V gave up 4 bases and J gave up 7 bases; unmatched junction bases: 6. The CDR3 has 14 amino acids. Germline V gene lookup returns CDR1 SGHAT and CDR2 FQDESV (reference sequence). The CDR3 DNA is TGTGCCAGCAGCTCGGGACAGGAGGTAAATGAGCAGTTCTTC. It translates to CASSSGQEVNEQFF.

This clonotype was seen ten or more times. The rearrangement uses TRBV5-6 and TRBJ1-3, with a weak D call TRBD1 (5 bases). The CDR3 has 15 amino acids. Germline lookup yields CDR1 SGHDT and CDR2 YYEEEE. V was shortened by 4 bases and J by 7 bases, with 18 bases between the two germline ends. For the CDR3, the DNA is TGTGCCAGCAGCGAAACAGGTTTAAAGTGGAACACCATATATTTT. It specifies CASSETGLKWNTIYF.

The table lists this clonotype with many counts. The chain couples TRBV5-5 to TRBJ2-1; 7 nucleotides agree with TRBD1. V shed 3 bases, J shed 4 bases, and the junction held 7 bases outside the gene matches. Per the germline V gene, CDR1 is SGHKS and CDR2 is YYEKEE (reference sequence). This CDR3 is built from 15 residues. Here the CDR3 DNA reads TGTGCCAGCAGCTCAAACAGGGGAAGTTACAATGAGCAGTTCTTC. This encodes CASSSNRGSYNEQFF.

A single count supports this clonotype. As DNA, the CDR3 is TGTGCCAGCAACCGATGGGGGACTAGTGCAGATACGCAGTATTTT. Its protein is CASNRWGTSADTQYF. The chain is built from TRBV28 and TRBJ2-3; TRBD2 agrees at 8 bases. The V segment lost 7 bases and the J segment 4 bases; nucleotides outside the gene matches: 10. Germline V gives CDR1 MDHEN, CDR2 SYDVKM. The CDR3 consists of 15 residues.

This clonotype was recorded many times. This chain joins TRBV20-1 and TRBJ1-5, with 8 bases identical to TRBD1. CDR1 is DFQATT and CDR2 is SNEGSKA in the germline V gene (reference sequence). V was pared by 0 bases and J by 1 base, with 8 bases of the junction left unmatched. This CDR3 has 17 residues. The CDR3 DNA is TGCAGTGCTAGAGACCGACAGGGGCCCTGGAGCAATCAGCCCCAGCATTTT. Protein: CSARDRQGPWSNQPQHF.

This clonotype was counted many times. This chain joins TRBV24-1 and TRBJ1-1, with D perhaps TRBD1 (6 bases). The V and J ends lost 3 bases and 1 base respectively, with 11 bases between them. CDR1 is KGHDR, CDR2 SFDVKD, per germline. The CDR3 totals 15 residues. The CDR3 region is CATSDRSDRNTEAFF. For the CDR3, the DNA is TGTGCCACCAGTGATCGATCGGACAGGAACACTGAAGCTTTCTTT.

Concerning this clonotype itself: Sequence at one end of the junction differs from germline and may be a read error. J is TRBJ2-2 and V is TRBV9; D uncertain. CDR1 and CDR2 (germline): SGDLS, YYNGEE. The CDR3 covers 12 residues. The CDR3 DNA sequence: TGTGTCAGCAGCGTAGCCTACGGGGAGCTGTTTTTT. Its protein product is CVSSVAYGELFF.

V usage is TRBV6-2 or TRBV6-3 and J usage is TRBJ2-3, with D tentatively TRBD2 (5 bases). The CDR3 contains 12 residues. V was clipped by 7 bases and J by 6 bases, with 11 bases between them. Per the germline V gene, CDR1 is MNHEY and CDR2 is SVGEGT. The CDR3 sequence: CASKNSGDTQYF. The CDR3 DNA is TGTGCCAGCAAAAATTCGGGGGATACGCAGTATTTT.

This clonotype showed up many times. The CDR3 spells CSALGQHLRNEKLFF. The CDR3 nucleotides read TGCAGTGCCTTGGGACAGCATCTTCGGAATGAAAAACTGTTTTTT. The chain recombines TRBV20-1 with TRBJ1-4; 7 bases map to TRBD1. V was clipped by 6 bases and J by 5 bases; unmatched bases: 12. CDR1 and CDR2 from the germline V gene are DFQATT and SNEGSKA (reference sequence). The CDR3 has 15 residues.

CDR3: CASSLRASGRREQFF. The CDR3 DNA is TGTGCCAGCAGTTTAAGGGCTAGCGGGAGGCGTGAGCAGTTCTTC. The genes are TRBV27 and TRBJ2-1; TRBD2 matches 11 bases. The CDR3 runs 15 residues. Germline loops: CDR1 MNHEY, CDR2 SMNVEV (reference sequence). V lost 2 bases, J lost 9 bases, and 6 bases stayed unmatched.

The CDR3 DNA reads TGTGCCAGCAGCTTAACCGGGACAAGGGATGAAAAACTGTTTTTT. The encoded protein is CASSLTGTRDEKLFF. V usage is TRBV28 and J usage is TRBJ1-4, with D perhaps TRBD1 (6 bases). V lost 6 bases and J lost 6, with 17 bases in between. This CDR3 spans 15 amino acids. Germline values: CDR1 MDHEN, CDR2 SYDVKM.